The entry that follows covers one T cell receptor beta chain sequence. The antigen is unknown. Included in the TCR beta cDNA libraries were unique molecular identifiers. TCRdb analysed the PCR reads with MiXCR anew, one entry per CDR3 protein. The data hold about 460,000 distinct CDR3 sequences, with roughly 46% observed a single time. The data are from a study of post-analysis software for immune sequencing data. Study-level results: The normalized Chao1 diversity of multiple sclerosis patients was significantly lower than that of controls. Under the F measure, samples that were prepared in one batch clustered strongly together. Higher frequency in patients than in controls was seen for five TRBV segments, with TRBV5-6, TRBV5-1 and TRBV20-1 among them.

Trimming removed 2 bases from V and 0 bases from J, with 7 bases in between. The CDR3 runs to 14 residues. CDR1 and CDR2 (germline): LNHNV, YYDKDF (reference sequence). The origin of this receptor is a girl aged 10-17 years with multiple sclerosis. The chain uses TRBV15 and TRBJ2-5; D is unclear. The sequencing input was blood. The CDR3 DNA reads as TGTGCCACCAGCAGAAGCAGGAACCAAGAGACCCAGTACTTC. Encoded protein: CATSRSRNQETQYF.